This TCR beta chain was retrieved from a study of neoadjuvant anti-PD-1 for oral cavity cancer. Some clones are missing from TCRdb's copy, which holds only in-frame ones; the method was immunoSEQ multiplex PCR. Of 30,000 to 40,000 clones listed, approximately 87% are singletons. This TCR derives from a person between 40 and 80 years old with oral cavity squamous cell carcinoma. The sequenced sample was PBMCs, obtained before nivolumab (anti-PD-1) treatment.

As DNA, the CDR3 is TGTGCCAGCAGTTTAATGTCCGGGACAGGATTTCTCTACACCTTC. It is translated as CASSLMSGTGFLYTF. The chain carries TRBV28 and TRBJ1-2; 8 bases line up with TRBD1. V lost 2 bases to trimming and J lost 10 bases; unmatched junction nucleotides: 12. CDR1 MDHEN and CDR2 SYDVKM come from the germline V gene. This CDR3 comprises 15 residues.